Listed here is a single T cell receptor beta chain. This entry comes from a study of PD-L1 blockade in urothelial cancer. As for the study in general: Patients, treated from 2014 onward, received atezolizumab 1,200 mg intravenously every 3 weeks. The authors examined blood 3 weeks (second dose) and 6 weeks after treatment start.

Only in-frame clones appear in the TCRdb table, and some are missing; sequencing was by immunoSEQ multiplex PCR. This sample has around 41,000 clones; roughly 91% occur once, and the top ten carry roughly an eighth. Germline assignment: CDR1 SEHNR and CDR2 FQNEAQ (reference sequence). The length of the CDR3 is 16 residues. Trimming cost V 5 bases and J 0 bases, with 16 bases left between them. This TCR was sampled from a woman in her sixties with urothelial cancer. This chain joins TRBV7-9 and TRBJ1-2; the D gene is possibly TRBD1 (5 bases). The sequenced sample was PBMCs, obtained around atezolizumab (anti-PD-L1) treatment. The CDR3 sequence is CASSAPLPGANYGYTF. For the CDR3, the DNA is TGTGCCAGCAGCGCCCCACTTCCGGGGGCTAACTATGGCTACACCTTC.